This TCR beta chain was observed in a study of blood T cell repertoires in COVID-19. Exposed study participants had met a COVID-19 case within 2 weeks before entry. With 10 bases clipped from V and 7 bases from J, the junction kept 9 bases outside the gene matches. CDR1 is SGHVS and CDR2 is FQNEAQ in the germline V gene. CDR3 size: 13 residues. Produced via immunoSEQ multiplex PCR; TCRdb's table is partial and in-frame only. Altogether a few hundred thousand clones are present, roughly 81% being singletons, with the ten largest covering 5% to 8%. The sequence came from a woman in her forties or fifties who had been exposed to COVID-19. V usage is TRBV7-8 and J usage is TRBJ1-5; 8 nucleotides agree with TRBD1. The source material was PBMCs or T cells enriched from blood (not recorded which). The CDR3: CAIGGQGGQPQHF. The DNA of the CDR3 is TGTGCCATCGGTGGACAGGGCGGGCAGCCCCAGCATTTT. Full variable domain (remainder filled in from reference TRBV7-8 and TRBJ1-5): GAGVSQSPRYKVAKRGQDVALRCDPISGHVSLFWYQQALGQGPEFLTYFQNEAQLDKSGLPSDRFFAERPEGSVSTLKIQRTQQEDSAVYLCAIGGQGGQPQHFGDGTRLSIL.